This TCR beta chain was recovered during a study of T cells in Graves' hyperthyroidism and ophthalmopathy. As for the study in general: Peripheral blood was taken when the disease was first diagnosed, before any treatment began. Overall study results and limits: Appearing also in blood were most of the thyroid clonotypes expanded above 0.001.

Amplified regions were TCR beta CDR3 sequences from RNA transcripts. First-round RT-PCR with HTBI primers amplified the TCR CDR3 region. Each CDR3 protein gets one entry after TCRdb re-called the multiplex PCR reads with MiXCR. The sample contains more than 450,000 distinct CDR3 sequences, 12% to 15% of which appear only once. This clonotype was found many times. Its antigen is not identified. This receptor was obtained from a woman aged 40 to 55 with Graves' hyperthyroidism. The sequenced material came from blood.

CDR3 nucleotide sequence: TGTGCCAGCAGTGATGGGACTCAGCCGGGCAATCAGCCCCAGCATTTT. It specifies CASSDGTQPGNQPQHF. The chain is built from TRBV6-1 and TRBJ1-5, with D maybe TRBD1 (5 bases). This CDR3 is built from 16 residues. Per the germline V gene, CDR1 is MNHNS and CDR2 is SASEGT. The ends were cut back, 3 bases at V and 2 bases at J, with 14 bases in the middle.